This T cell receptor (beta chain) is from a study of T cell responses to AZD1222 COVID-19 vaccine. Study results and limitations: The breadth and depth of Spike-specific TCRs increased once two AZD1222 doses had been given. White British donors predominated, females outnumbered males, and clonal diversity was possibly underestimated.

This CDR3 comprises 14 residues. The V gene end was trimmed by 4 bases and the J gene end by 3 bases; junction bases not matched to a gene: 4. Germline V gives CDR1 LGHNT, CDR2 FRNRAP. Profiled with immunoSEQ multiplex PCR; TCRdb holds only in-frame clones, not every one. Among 110,000 to 150,000 clones, about 93% were seen once, and the ten largest hold roughly 9%. Turning to this clone: Antigen unknown.

The specimen was peripheral blood, collected on day 0 of AZD1222 vaccination. The TCR sequence derives from an adult in good health. The V call is TRBV12-5, the J call TRBJ1-2, with TRBD1 matching over 8 bases. This CDR3 reads CASGSDRGYYGYTF. The CDR3 bases are TGTGCTAGTGGTTCCGACAGGGGTTACTATGGCTACACCTTC.